This is a list of T cell receptor beta chains from one sample in a study of PD-1 blockade in classical Hodgkin lymphoma. The repertoire was sequenced with immunoSEQ multiplex PCR; TCRdb's copy has only in-frame clones and lacks some. The table includes some 70,000 clones, roughly 92% detected once. Sequenced sample: peripheral blood mononuclear cells (PBMCs). Receptors were obtained from a human donor with classical Hodgkin lymphoma. Each CDR3 is given with its conserved first and last residue. D genes are given only for firm matches. Size is stated for part of the rows, as once, few or many counts, or as a class when the clone is expanded.

TRBJ1-3 . . TRBV15 TGTGCCACCAGCAGAGATGAGGTCCACTCTGGAAACACCATATATTTT CATSRDEVHSGNTIYF
TRBJ1-2 . . TRBV14 TGTGCCAGCAGCCAAGACAGGGCCTTCAATGGCTACACCTTC CASSQDRAFNGYTF
TRBJ2-2 . . TRBV18 TGTGCCAGCTCAAACAGCCTCACCGGGGAGCTGTTTTTT CASSNSLTGELFF
TRBJ1-2 . . TRBV19 TGTGCCAGTAGTATTGAAGGAAACTATGGCTACACCTTC CASSIEGNYGYTF
TRBJ2-7 few . TRBV4-2 TGTGCCAGCGGAAAGGGGGGGTCCTCCTACGAGCAGTACTTC CASGKGGSSYEQYF
TRBJ1-3 . . TRBV18 TGTGCCAGCTCACCCTCGGGACGGAACTCTGGAAACACCATATATTTT CASSPSGRNSGNTIYF
TRBJ2-2 . . TRBV5-6 TGTGCCAGCAGCATTCGACCCGATCGGGGGGAGCTGTTTTTT CASSIRPDRGELFF
TRBJ2-5 . TRBD2 TRBV27 TGTGCCAGCAGTTCCCTTGGCGGGGGAGGTCGGGAGACCCAGTACTTC CASSSLGGGGRETQYF
TRBJ2-6 . . TRBV19 TGTGCCAGTAGTATAGAGGGGAGCACTGGGGCCAACGTCCTGACTTTC CASSIEGSTGANVLTF
TRBJ2-3 . . TRBV23-1 TGCGCCAGCAGAGATTCAGGGAGGAGAGACACAGATACGCAGTATTTT CASRDSGRRDTDTQYF
TRBJ1-2 . . TRBV28 TGTGCCAGCAGTCTCTCTGGGGGCAACTATGGCTACACCTTC CASSLSGGNYGYTF
TRBJ2-3 . TRBD2 TRBV7-9 TGTGCCAGCAGCTTAGGCTCGGCGGGAGGCACAGATACGCAGTATTTT CASSLGSAGGTDTQYF
TRBJ1-2 . . TRBV29-1 TGCAGCGTATTGAAGTCCCTCAGCTTGGGAGACTATGGCTACACCTTC CSVLKSLSLGDYGYTF
TRBJ2-2 . TRBD1 TRBV30 TGTGCCTGGAGTGTATTGAAGGGACAGGGGCGAACCGGGGAGCTGTTTTTT CAWSVLKGQGRTGELFF
TRBJ2-7 once . TRBV2 TGTGCCAGCAGTGCCACGGAGGCCTACGAGCAGTACTTC CASSATEAYEQYF
TRBJ2-2 . . TRBV12-5 TGTGCTAGTGGTTTGCCCCTTCATCACACCGGGGAGCTGTTTTTT CASGLPLHHTGELFF
TRBJ2-2 . TRBD2 TRBV10-3 TGTGCCATCAGTACGGGACTAGACCCCGGGGAGCTGTTTTTT CAISTGLDPGELFF
TRBJ2-7 . TRBD2 TRBV18 TGTGCCAGCTCTATAGCGGGAGGGCACACATACGAGCAGTACTTC CASSIAGGHTYEQYF
TRBJ2-7 . . TRBV11-2 TGTGCCAGCGGGAACAGGGTCCACGAGCAGTACTTC CASGNRVHEQYF
TRBJ2-5 . TRBD2 TRBV28 TGTGCCAGCAGTCCCCTTGCTCGCGGGGGGCTTCTGAAGGAGGACTTC CASSPLARGGLLKEDF
TRBJ2-7 . . TRBV21-1 TGTGCCAGCAAAAACGGGACAGGGGGCTACGAGCAGTACTTC CASKNGTGGYEQYF
TRBJ2-1 . . TRBV20-1 TGCAGTGTTAGAACCGATGAGCAGTTCTTC CSVRTDEQFF
TRBJ1-3 . . TRBV25-1 TGTGCCAGCAGTGAGCCCCTAGGGTGGGGGAAAAGTGGAAACACCATATATTTT CASSEPLGWGKSGNTIYF
TRBJ2-1 . TRBD2 TRBV6-1 TGTGCCAGCGGAACCGGGACTAGGGAAAATGAGCAGTTCTTC CASGTGTRENEQFF
TRBJ1-1 . . TRBV28 TGTGCCAGCAGTTTGCAGGCCCCCACTGGAGCTTTCTTT CASSLQAPTGAFF
TRBJ2-1 . TRBD1 TRBV13 TGTGCCAGCAGCTTAGGACAGGGGGGATACAATGAGCAGTTCTTC CASSLGQGGYNEQFF
TRBJ1-2 . TRBD1 TRBV11-1 TGTGCCAGCAGCCCCCCCGGACAGGGAAGTTATGGCTACACCTTC CASSPPGQGSYGYTF
TRBJ2-7 few . TRBV13 TGTGCCAGCAGCGCGGACAGTCCTCCCTACGAGCAGTACTTC CASSADSPPYEQYF
TRBJ1-2 once TRBD1 TRBV6-5 TGTGCCAGCAAAAGAGGGGGCGGCTATGGCTACACCTTC CASKRGGGYGYTF
TRBJ2-4 . . TRBV4-1 TGCGCCAGCAGCCAATATTTCCCTGACAGTGAAAACATTCAGTACTTC CASSQYFPDSENIQYF
TRBJ1-3 . TRBD1 TRBV9 TGTGCCAGCAGGCAGGGGACAGTTGGAAACACCATATATTTT CASRQGTVGNTIYF
TRBJ2-5 . TRBD2 TRBV7-2 TGTGCCAGCAGCGCCCTCCTAGCGGGAGGAGAGACCCAGTACTTC CASSALLAGGETQYF
TRBJ1-3 . TRBD1 TRBV11-2 TGTGCCAGCAGCTTCACAGGGGGTACAGGAAACACCATATATTTT CASSFTGGTGNTIYF
TRBJ1-5 . . TRBV19 TGTGCCAGTAGTATAGATCGGTTTGGCCAACCCCAGCATTTT CASSIDRFGQPQHF
TRBJ1-1 . . TRBV18 TGTGCCAGCTCACCACGTGGCAGTGAAGCTTTCTTT CASSPRGSEAFF
TRBJ2-7 . . TRBV25-1 TGTGCCAGCAGTGGGTCGAACGGGGGATACGAGCAGTACTTC CASSGSNGGYEQYF
TRBJ1-3 . . TRBV19 TGTGCCAGTAGTAAACGGGACAACTCTGGAAACACCATATATTTT CASSKRDNSGNTIYF
TRBJ2-3 . . TRBV19 TGTGCCAGTAGTATCGGCTCCGGGGGTGCAGATACGCAGTATTTT CASSIGSGGADTQYF
TRBJ2-1 once . TRBV5-1 TGCGCCAGCAGTTGGGACTCCATAAGCGTCCTCGAGCAGTTCTTC CASSWDSISVLEQFF
TRBJ2-7 . . TRBV11-3 TGTGCCAGCAGCCCCCACCGAAACGAGATTTCCTACGAGCAGTACTTC CASSPHRNEISYEQYF
TRBJ2-7 . . TRBV2 TGTGCCAGCAGTGAAGCCTACGAGCAGTACTTC CASSEAYEQYF
TRBJ2-1 . TRBD2 TRBV27 TGTGCCAGCAGTTTAGCCCGACTAGCGGTCGGCTACAATGAGCAGTTCTTC CASSLARLAVGYNEQFF
TRBJ2-4 once . TRBV6-5 TGTGCCAGCAGTACCGGGACTCCAGCCAAAAACATTCAGTACTTC CASSTGTPAKNIQYF
TRBJ1-2 . TRBD1 TRBV18 TGTGCCAGCTCACCACGGGGACAGGGGGCGCTTGGCTACACCTTC CASSPRGQGALGYTF